This TCR beta chain was sequenced in a study of radiation and T cells in renal cell carcinoma. Overall study: Nephrectomy followed 15 Gy stereotactic body radiation by 4 weeks.

As regards this clone: Its antigen is currently unknown.

Time point reported: blood 2 weeks post-SBRT. As for treatment: 15 Gy SBRT to primary tumor, nephrectomy 4 weeks later. Serial blood draws occurred at baseline and 2 and 4 weeks post-SBRT. The tumor was a clear cell renal cell carcinoma. Here immunoSEQ multiplex PCR was the method, and the copy in TCRdb shows in-frame clones only, minus some. The table shows some 120,000 clones, with approximately 90% occurring only once. Study-level findings and limits: From baseline, blood top tumor clonotypes peaked at 2 weeks post-radiation.

CDR1 and CDR2 from the germline V gene are MNHEY and SVGAGI. CDR3 length: 15 residues. V was pared by 2 bases and J by 8 bases, with 15 bases between. The source was blood, collected from a patient whose treatment included radiotherapy and nephrectomy. V is TRBV6-5 and J is TRBJ1-4; D gene unclear. The sequence was obtained from an older woman with renal cell carcinoma. The CDR3 nucleotides are TGTGCCAGCAGTTACGAATTCCGGGTTAAAGAAAAACTGTTTTTT. The encoded protein is CASSYEFRVKEKLFF.